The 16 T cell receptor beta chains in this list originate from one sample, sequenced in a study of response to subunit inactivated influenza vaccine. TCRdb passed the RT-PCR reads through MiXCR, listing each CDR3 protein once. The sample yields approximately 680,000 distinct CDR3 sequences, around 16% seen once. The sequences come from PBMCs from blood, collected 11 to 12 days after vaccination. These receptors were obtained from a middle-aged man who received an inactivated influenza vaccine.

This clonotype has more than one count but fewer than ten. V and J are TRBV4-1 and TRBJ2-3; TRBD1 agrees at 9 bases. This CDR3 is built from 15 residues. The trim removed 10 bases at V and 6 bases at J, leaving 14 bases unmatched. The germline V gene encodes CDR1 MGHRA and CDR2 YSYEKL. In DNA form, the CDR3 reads TGCGCCACAAGTCGTATACAGGGGGCGACGGATACGCAGTATTTT. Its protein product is CATSRIQGATDTQYF.

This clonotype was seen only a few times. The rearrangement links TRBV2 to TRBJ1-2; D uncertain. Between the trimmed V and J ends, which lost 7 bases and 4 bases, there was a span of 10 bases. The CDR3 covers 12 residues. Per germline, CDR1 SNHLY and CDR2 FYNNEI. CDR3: CASTPDLYGYTF. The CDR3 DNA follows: TGTGCCAGCACCCCAGACCTCTATGGCTACACCTTC.

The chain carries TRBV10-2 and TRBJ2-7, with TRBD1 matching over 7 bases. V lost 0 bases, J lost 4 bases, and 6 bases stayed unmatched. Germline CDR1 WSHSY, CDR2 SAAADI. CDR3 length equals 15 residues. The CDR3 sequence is CASSESGQGDYEQYF. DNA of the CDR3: TGCGCCAGCAGTGAGTCGGGGCAGGGGGATTACGAGCAGTACTTC.

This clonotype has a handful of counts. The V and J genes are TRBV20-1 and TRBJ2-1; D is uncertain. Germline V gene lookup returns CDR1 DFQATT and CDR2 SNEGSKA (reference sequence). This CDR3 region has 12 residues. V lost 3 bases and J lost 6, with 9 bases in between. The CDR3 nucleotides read TGCAGTGCTAGCCTCCTAGGCAATGAGCAGTTCTTC. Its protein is CSASLLGNEQFF.

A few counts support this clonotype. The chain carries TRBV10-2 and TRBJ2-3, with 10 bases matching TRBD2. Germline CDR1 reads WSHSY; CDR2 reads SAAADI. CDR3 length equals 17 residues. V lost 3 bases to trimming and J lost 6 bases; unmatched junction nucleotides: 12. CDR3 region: CASSDPAGGYLGDTQYF. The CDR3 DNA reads TGCGCCAGCAGTGACCCAGCGGGGGGGTATCTGGGCGATACGCAGTATTTT.

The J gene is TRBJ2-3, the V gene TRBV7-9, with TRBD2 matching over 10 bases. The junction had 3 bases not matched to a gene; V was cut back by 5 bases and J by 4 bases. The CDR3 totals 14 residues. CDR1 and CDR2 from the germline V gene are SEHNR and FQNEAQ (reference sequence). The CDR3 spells CASSSGGAPDTQYF. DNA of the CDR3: TGTGCCAGCAGCAGCGGGGGGGCGCCAGATACGCAGTATTTT.

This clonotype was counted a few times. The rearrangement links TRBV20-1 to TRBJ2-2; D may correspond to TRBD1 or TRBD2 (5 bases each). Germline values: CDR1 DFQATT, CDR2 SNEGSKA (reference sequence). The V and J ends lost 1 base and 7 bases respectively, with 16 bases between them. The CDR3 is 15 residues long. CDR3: CSARGRAGRSGELFF. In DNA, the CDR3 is TGCAGTGCTAGAGGTCGGGCAGGGAGAAGCGGGGAGCTGTTTTTT.

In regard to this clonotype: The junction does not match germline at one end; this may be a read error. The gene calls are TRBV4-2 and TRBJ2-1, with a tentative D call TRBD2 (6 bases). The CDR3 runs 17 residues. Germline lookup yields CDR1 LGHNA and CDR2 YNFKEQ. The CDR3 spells CASSQDLLRDSHNEQFF. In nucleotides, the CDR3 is TGTGCCAGCAGCCAAGACCTCCTCCGGGACTCCCACAATGAGCAGTTCTTC.

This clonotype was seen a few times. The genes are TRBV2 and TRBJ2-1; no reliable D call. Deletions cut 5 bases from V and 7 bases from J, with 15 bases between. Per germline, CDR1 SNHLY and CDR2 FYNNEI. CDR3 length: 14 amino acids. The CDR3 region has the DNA TGTGCCAGCAGTATCTCCAGAGCTACTAATGAGCAGTTCTTC. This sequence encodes CASSISRATNEQFF. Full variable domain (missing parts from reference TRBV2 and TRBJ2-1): EPEVTQTPSHQVTQMGQEVILRCVPISNHLYFYWYRQILGQKVEFLVSFYNNEISEKSEIFDDQFSVERPDGSNFTLKIRSTKLEDSAMYFCASSISRATNEQFFGPGTRLTVL.

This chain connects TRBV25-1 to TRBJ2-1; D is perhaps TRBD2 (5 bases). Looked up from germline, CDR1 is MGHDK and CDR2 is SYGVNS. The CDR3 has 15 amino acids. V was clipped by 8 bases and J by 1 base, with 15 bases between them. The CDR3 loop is CASGLPSGSYNEQFF. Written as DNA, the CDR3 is TGTGCCAGCGGACTCCCAAGCGGTTCCTACAATGAGCAGTTCTTC. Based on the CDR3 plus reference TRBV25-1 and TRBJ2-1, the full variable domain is EADIYQTPRYLVIGTGKKITLECSQTMGHDKMYWYQQDPGMELHLIHYSYGVNSTEKGDLSSESTVSRIRTEHFPLTLESARPSHTSQYLCASGLPSGSYNEQFFGPGTRLTVL.

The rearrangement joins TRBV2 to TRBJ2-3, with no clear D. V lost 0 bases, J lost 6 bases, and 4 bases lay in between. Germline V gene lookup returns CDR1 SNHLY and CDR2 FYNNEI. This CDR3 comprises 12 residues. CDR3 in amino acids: CASSEAGDTQYF. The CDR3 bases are TGTGCCAGCAGTGAAGCGGGTGATACGCAGTATTTT.

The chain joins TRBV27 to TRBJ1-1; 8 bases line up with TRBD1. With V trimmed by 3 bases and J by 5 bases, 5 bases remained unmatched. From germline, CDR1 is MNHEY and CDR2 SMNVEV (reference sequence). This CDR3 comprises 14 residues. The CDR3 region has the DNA TGTGCCAGCAGTTTTGGACAGGGCAGAACTGAAGCTTTCTTT. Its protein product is CASSFGQGRTEAFF.

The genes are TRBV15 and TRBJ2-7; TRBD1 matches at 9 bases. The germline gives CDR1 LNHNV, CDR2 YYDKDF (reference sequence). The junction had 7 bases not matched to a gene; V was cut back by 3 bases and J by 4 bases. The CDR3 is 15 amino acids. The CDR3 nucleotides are TGTGCCACCAGCAGTCTACAGGGGGCGGTTTACGAGCAGTACTTC. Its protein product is CATSSLQGAVYEQYF.

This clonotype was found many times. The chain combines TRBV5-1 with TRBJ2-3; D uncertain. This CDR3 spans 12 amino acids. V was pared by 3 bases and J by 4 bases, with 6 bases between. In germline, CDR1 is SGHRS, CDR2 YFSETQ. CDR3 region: CASSSVADTQYF. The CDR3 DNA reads TGCGCCAGCAGCTCTGTCGCAGATACGCAGTATTTT.

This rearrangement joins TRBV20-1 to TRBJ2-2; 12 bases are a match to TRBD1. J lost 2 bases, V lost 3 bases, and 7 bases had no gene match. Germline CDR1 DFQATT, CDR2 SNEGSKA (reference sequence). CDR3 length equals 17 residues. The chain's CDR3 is CSASSGTGGLNTGELFF. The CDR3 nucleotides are TGCAGTGCTAGTTCCGGGACAGGGGGCCTTAACACCGGGGAGCTGTTTTTT.

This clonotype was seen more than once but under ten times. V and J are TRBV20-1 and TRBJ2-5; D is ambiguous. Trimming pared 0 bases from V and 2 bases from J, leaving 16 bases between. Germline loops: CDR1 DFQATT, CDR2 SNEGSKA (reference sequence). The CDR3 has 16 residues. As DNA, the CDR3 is TGCAGTGCTAGAGATCTAAGACTCCAGCATCAAGAGACCCAGTACTTC. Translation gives CSARDLRLQHQETQYF.